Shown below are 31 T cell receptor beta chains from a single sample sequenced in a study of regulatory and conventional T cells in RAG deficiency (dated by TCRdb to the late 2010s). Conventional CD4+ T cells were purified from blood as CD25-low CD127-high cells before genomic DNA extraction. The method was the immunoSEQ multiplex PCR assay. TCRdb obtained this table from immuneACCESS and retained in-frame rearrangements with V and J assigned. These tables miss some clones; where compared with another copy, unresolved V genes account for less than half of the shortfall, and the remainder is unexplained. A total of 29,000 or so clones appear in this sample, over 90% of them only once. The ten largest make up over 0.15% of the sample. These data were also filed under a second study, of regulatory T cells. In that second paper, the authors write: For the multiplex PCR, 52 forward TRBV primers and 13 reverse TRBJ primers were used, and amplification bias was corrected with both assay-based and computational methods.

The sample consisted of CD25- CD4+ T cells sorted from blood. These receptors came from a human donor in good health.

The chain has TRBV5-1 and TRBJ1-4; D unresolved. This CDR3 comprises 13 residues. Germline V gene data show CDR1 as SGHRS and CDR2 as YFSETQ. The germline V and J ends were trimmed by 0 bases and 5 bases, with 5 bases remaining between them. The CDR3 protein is CASSLAPNEKLFF. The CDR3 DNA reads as TGCGCCAGCAGCTTGGCCCCGAATGAAAAACTGTTTTTT.

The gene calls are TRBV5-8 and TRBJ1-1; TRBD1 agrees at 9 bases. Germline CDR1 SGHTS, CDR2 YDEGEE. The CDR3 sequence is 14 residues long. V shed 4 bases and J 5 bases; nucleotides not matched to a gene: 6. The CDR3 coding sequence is TGTGCCAGCAGCAGCGGACAGGGGAAGACTGAAGCTTTCTTT. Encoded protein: CASSSGQGKTEAFF. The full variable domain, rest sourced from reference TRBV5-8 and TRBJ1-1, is EAGVTQSPTHLIKTRGQQATLRCSPISGHTSVYWYQQALGLGLQFLLWYDEGEERNRGNFPPRFSGRQFPNYSSELNVNALELEDSALYLCASSSGQGKTEAFFGQGTRLTVV.

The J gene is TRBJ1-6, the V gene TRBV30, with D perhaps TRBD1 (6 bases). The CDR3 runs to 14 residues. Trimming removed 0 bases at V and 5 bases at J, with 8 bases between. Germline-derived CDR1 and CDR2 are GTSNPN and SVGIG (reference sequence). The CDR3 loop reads CAWSVAGDNSPLHF. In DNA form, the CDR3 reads TGTGCCTGGAGTGTAGCAGGGGATAATTCACCCCTCCACTTT.

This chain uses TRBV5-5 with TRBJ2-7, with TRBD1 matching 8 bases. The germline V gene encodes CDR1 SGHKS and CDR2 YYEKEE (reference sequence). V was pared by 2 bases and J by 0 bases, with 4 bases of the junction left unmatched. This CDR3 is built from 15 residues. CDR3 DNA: TGTGCCAGCAGCTTTCCGGGACAGGTCTCCTACGAGCAGTACTTC. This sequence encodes CASSFPGQVSYEQYF.

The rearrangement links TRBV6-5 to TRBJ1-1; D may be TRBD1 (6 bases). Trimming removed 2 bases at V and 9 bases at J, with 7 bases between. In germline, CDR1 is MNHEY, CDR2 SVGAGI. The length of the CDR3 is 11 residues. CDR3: CASSYTGKAFF. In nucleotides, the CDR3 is TGTGCCAGCAGTTACACAGGGAAAGCTTTCTTT.

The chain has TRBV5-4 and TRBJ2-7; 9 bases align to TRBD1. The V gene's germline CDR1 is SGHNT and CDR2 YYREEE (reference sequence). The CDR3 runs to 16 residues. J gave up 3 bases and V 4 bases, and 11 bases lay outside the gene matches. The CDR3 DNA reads TGTGCCAGCAGCGGCAGGGACAGGGATTCCCACTACGAGCAGTACTTC. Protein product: CASSGRDRDSHYEQYF.

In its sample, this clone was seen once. Here the CDR3 reads CASRAGQGGNSPLHF. CDR3 DNA: TGTGCCAGCAGGGCTGGACAGGGCGGTAATTCACCCCTCCACTTT. The genes are TRBV6-1 and TRBJ1-6; 8 bases fit TRBD1. Trimming at V came to 6 bases and at J to 6 bases, leaving 7 bases not matched to a gene. The V gene's germline CDR1 is MNHNS and CDR2 SASEGT. The CDR3 consists of 15 residues.

The CDR3 loop is CASSLGGQPQHF. Written as DNA, the CDR3 is TGTGCCAGCAGTCTAGGAGGTCAGCCCCAGCATTTT. The J gene is TRBJ1-5, the V gene TRBV28; no clear D. Germline lookup yields CDR1 MDHEN and CDR2 SYDVKM. V shed 5 bases and J shed 6 bases, with 8 bases lying between them. This CDR3 is built from 12 residues.

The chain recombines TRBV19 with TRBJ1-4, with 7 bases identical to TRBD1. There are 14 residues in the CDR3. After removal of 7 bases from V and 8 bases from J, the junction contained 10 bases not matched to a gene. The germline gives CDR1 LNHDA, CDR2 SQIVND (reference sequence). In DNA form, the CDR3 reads TGTGCCAGTACCCAACGGGGGACAGAAGAAAAACTGTTTTTT. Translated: CASTQRGTEEKLFF.

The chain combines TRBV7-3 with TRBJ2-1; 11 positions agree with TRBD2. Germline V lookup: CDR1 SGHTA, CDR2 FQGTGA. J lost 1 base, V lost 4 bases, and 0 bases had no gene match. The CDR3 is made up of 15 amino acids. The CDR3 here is CASSSSGGSYNEQFF. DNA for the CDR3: TGTGCCAGCAGCTCTAGCGGGGGGTCCTACAATGAGCAGTTCTTC.

The CDR3 here is CASSAGGGVAFF. CDR3 nucleotide sequence: TGTGCCAGCAGCGCGGGAGGGGGGGTTGCTTTCTTT. The rearrangement links TRBV9 to TRBJ1-1; D possibly corresponds to TRBD1 (6 bases). Trimming removed 3 bases at V and 11 bases at J, with 14 bases between. The germline V gene encodes CDR1 SGDLS and CDR2 YYNGEE. This CDR3 has 12 amino acids. The full variable domain, its missing parts supplied by reference TRBV9 and TRBJ1-1, is DSGVTQTPKHLITATGQRVTLRCSPRSGDLSVYWYQQSLDQGLQFLIQYYNGEERAKGNILERFSAQQFPDLHSELNLSSLELGDSALYFCASSAGGGVAFFGQGTRLTVV.

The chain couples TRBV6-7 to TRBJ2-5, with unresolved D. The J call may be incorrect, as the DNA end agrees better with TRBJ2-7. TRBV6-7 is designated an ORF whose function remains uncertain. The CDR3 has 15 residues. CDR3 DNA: TGTGCCAGCAGTTACTCGCTTGATGACGGGTACGAGCAGTACTTC. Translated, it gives CASSYSLDDGYEQYF.

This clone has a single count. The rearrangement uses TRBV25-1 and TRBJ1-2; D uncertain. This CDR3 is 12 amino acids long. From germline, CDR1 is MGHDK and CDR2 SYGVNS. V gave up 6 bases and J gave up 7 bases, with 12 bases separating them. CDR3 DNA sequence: TGTGCCAGCAGCCCAGGTTTAAGTGGCTACACCTTC. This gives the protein CASSPGLSGYTF.

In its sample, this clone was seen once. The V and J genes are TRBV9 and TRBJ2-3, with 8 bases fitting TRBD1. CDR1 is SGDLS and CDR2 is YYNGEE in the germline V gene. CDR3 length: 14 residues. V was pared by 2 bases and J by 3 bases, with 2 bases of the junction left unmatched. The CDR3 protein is CASSVRTGTDTQYF. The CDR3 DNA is TGTGCCAGCAGCGTTAGGACAGGGACAGATACGCAGTATTTT. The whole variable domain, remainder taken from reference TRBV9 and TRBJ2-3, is DSGVTQTPKHLITATGQRVTLRCSPRSGDLSVYWYQQSLDQGLQFLIQYYNGEERAKGNILERFSAQQFPDLHSELNLSSLELGDSALYFCASSVRTGTDTQYFGPGTRLTVL.

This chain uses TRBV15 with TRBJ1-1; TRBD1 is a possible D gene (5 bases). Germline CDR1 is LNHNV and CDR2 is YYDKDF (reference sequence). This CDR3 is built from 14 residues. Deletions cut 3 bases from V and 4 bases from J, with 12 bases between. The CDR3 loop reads CATSRGGVGTEAFF. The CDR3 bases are TGTGCCACCAGCAGGGGGGGGGTGGGCACTGAAGCTTTCTTT.

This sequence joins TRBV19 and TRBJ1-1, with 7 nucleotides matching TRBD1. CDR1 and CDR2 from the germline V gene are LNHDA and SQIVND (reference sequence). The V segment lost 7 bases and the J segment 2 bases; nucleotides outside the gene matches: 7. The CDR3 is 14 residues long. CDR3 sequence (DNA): TGTGCCAGTACCCTCCGGGACAGTAACACTGAAGCTTTCTTT. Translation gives CASTLRDSNTEAFF.

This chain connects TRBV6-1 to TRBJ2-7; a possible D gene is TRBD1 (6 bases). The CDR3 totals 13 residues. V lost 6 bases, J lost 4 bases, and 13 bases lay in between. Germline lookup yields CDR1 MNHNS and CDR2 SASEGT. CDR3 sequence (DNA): TGTGCCAGCAGGGCTGGCAGGGGATACGAGCAGTACTTC. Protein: CASRAGRGYEQYF.

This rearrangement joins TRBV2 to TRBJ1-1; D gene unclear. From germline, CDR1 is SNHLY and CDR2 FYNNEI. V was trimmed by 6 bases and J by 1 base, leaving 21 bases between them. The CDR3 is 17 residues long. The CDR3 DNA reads TGTGCCAGCAGCCGGGGTCCAAAAGGATGGAGGAACACTGAAGCTTTCTTT. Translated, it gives CASSRGPKGWRNTEAFF.

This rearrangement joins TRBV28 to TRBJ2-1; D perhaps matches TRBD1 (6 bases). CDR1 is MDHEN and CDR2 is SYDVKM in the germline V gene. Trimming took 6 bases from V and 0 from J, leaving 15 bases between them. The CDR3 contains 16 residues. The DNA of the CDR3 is TGTGCCAGCAGCCCCGCATTGGGACACTCCTACAATGAGCAGTTCTTC. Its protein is CASSPALGHSYNEQFF.

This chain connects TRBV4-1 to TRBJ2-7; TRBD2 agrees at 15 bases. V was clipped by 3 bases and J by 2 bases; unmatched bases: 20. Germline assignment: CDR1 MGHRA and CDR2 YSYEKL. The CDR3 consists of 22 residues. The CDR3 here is CASSQDRGTRSGLAGGPYEQYF. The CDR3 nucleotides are TGCGCCAGCAGCCAGGACAGGGGGACTCGTTCGGGACTAGCGGGGGGACCCTACGAGCAGTACTTC.

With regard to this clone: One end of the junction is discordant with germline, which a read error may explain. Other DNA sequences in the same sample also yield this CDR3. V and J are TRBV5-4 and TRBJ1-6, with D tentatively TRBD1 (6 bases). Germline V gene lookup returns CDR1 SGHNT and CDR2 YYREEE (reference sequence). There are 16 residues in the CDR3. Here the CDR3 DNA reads TGTGCCAGCAGCAAAGGACAGAGTGAGGTTAATTCCCCCCTCCACTTT. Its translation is CASSKGQSEVNSPLHF.

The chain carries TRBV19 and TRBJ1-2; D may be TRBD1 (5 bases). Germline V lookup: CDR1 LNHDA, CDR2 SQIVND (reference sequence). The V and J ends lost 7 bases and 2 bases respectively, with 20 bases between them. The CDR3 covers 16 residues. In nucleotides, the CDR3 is TGTGCCAGTACCTATAGGGGAGGGGTTTCGAACTATGGCTACACCTTC. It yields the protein CASTYRGGVSNYGYTF.

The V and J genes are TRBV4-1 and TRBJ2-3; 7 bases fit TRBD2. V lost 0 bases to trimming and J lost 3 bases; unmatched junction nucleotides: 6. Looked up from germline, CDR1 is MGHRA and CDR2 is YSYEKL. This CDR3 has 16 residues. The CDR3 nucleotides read TGCGCCAGCAGCCAAGATGATCAGCGGGGTACAGATACGCAGTATTTT. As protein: CASSQDDQRGTDTQYF.

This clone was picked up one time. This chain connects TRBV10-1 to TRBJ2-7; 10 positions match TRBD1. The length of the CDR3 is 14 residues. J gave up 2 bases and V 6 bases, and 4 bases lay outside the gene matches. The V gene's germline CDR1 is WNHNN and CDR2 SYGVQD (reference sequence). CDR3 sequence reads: CASSRDRGAYEQYF. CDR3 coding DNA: TGCGCCAGCAGCAGGGACAGGGGCGCCTACGAGCAGTACTTC.

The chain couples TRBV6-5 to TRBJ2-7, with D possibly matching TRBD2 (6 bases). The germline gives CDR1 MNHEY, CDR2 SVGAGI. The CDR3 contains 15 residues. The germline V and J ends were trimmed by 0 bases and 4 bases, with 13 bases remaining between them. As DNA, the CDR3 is TGTGCCAGCAGTTACTCGGGGGGTGCGGGTTACGAGCAGTACTTC. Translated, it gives CASSYSGGAGYEQYF.

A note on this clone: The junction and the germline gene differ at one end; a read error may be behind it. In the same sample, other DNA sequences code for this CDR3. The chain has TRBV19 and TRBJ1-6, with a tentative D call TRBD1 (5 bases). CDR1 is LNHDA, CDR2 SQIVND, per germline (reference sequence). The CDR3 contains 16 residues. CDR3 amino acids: CASSREGSSYNSPLHF. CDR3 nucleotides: TGTGCCAGTAGTAGGGAGGGGAGCTCCTATAATTCCCCCCTCCACTTT.

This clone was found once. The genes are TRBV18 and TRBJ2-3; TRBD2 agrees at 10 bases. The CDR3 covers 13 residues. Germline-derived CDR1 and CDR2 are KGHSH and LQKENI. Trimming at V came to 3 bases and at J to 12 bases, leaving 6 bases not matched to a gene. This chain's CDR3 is CASSPPSSGGQYF. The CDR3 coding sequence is TGTGCCAGCTCACCCCCTTCTAGCGGGGGCCAGTATTTT.

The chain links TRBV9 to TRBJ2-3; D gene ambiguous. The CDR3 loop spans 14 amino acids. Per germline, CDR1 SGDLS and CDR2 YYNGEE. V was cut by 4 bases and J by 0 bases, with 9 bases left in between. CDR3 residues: CASSLLVSTDTQYF. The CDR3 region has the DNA TGTGCCAGCAGCCTCCTAGTTAGCACAGATACGCAGTATTTT.

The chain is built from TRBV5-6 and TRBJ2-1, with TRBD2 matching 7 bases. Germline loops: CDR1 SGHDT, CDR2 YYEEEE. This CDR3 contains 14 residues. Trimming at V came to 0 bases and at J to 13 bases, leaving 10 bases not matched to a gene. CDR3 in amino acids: CASSLELAPRGQFF. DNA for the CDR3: TGTGCCAGCAGCTTGGAACTAGCGCCCCGCGGTCAGTTCTTC. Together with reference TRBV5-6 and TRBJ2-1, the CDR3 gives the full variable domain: DAGVTQSPTHLIKTRGQQVTLRCSPKSGHDTVSWYQQALGQGPQFIFQYYEEEERQRGNFPDRFSGHQFPNYSSELNVNALLLGDSALYLCASSLELAPRGQFFGPGTRLTVL.

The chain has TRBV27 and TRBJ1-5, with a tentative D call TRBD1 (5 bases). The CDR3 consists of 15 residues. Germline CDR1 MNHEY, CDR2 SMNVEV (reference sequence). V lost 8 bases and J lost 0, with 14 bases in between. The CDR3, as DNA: TGTGCCAGCGGCCGGGGGGGGAGTAGCAATCAGCCCCAGCATTTT. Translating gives CASGRGGSSNQPQHF.

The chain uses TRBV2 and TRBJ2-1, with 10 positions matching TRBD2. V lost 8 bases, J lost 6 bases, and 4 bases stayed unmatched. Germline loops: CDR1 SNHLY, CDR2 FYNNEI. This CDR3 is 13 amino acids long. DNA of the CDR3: TGTGCCAGCGCTAGCGGGGGAGGCAATGAGCAGTTCTTC. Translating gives CASASGGGNEQFF.